This T cell receptor beta chain was documented in a study of T cell responses to AZD1222 COVID-19 vaccine. Whole-study results and caveats: Spike-specific TCR breadth rose after two AZD1222 doses, and depth rose as well. Sampling that yielded the repertoires occurred only after the peak T cell response. Recipients of AZD1222 seropositive at baseline numbered only 6 or 7. Most donors were white British, females outnumbered males, and clonal diversity was possibly underestimated.

The data were produced by immunoSEQ multiplex PCR, yet TCRdb's version contains in-frame clones alone and is incomplete. The table shows around 140,000 clones, with 85% to 95% occurring only once. Looked up from germline, CDR1 is KGHSH and CDR2 is LQKENI. The CDR3 runs to 14 residues. V shed 3 bases and J shed 7 bases, with 12 bases lying between them. For this clone: The target antigen is unknown.

This receptor was taken from an adult in good health. This sample comprised peripheral blood, obtained on day 0 of MenACWY control vaccination. The chain combines TRBV18 with TRBJ1-4; D possibly corresponds to TRBD1 (6 bases). The CDR3 here is CASSPSQGLEKLFF. Written as DNA, the CDR3 is TGTGCCAGCTCACCTTCACAGGGACTTGAAAAACTGTTTTTT.